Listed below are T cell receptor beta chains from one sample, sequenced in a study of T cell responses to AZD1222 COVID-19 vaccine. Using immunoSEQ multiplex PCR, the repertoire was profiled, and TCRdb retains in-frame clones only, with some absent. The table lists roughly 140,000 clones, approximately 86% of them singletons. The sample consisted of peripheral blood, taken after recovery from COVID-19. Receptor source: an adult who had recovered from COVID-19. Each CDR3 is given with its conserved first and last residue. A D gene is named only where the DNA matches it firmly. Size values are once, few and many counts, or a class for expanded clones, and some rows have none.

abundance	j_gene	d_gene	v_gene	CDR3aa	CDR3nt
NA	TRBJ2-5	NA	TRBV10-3	CAIWGETQYF	TGTGCCATCTGGGGAGAGACCCAGTACTTC
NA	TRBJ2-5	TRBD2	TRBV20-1	CSASSLAGGEETQYF	TGCAGTGCTAGTTCCCTAGCGGGGGGGGAAGAGACCCAGTACTTC
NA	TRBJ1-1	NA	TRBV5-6	CASSNWATPVNTEAFF	TGTGCCAGCAGCAATTGGGCAACCCCAGTGAACACTGAAGCTTTCTTT
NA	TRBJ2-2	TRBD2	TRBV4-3	CASSPRTSGGANTGELFF	TGCGCCAGCAGCCCCCGGACTAGCGGGGGCGCGAACACCGGGGAGCTGTTTTTT
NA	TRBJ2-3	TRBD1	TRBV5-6	CASSHGQGVDTQYF	TGTGCCAGCAGTCACGGACAGGGGGTGGATACGCAGTATTTT
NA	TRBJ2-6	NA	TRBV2	CASSEVGVTGANVLTF	TGTGCCAGCAGTGAAGTGGGGGTTACTGGGGCCAACGTCCTGACTTTC
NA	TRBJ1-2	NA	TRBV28	CATGQNYGYTF	TGTGCTACCGGACAGAACTATGGCTACACCTTC
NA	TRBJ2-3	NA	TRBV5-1	CASSTGSGDTQYF	TGCGCCAGCAGCACCGGGAGTGGAGATACGCAGTATTTT
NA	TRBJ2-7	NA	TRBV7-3	CASSLTPAYEQYF	TGTGCCAGCAGTCTTACACCGGCCTACGAGCAGTACTTC
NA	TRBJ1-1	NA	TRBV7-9	CASSLSGTVNTEAFF	TGTGCCAGCAGCCTATCCGGGACGGTGAACACTGAAGCTTTCTTT
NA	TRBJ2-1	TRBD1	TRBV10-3	CATLDRGDNEQFF	TGTGCCACCCTGGACAGGGGGGACAATGAGCAGTTCTTC
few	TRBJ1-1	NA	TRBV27	CASRRNTEAFF	TGTGCCAGCAGGAGGAACACTGAAGCTTTCTTT
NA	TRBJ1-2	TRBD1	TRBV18	CASSPSNGQGNYGYTF	TGTGCCAGCTCACCTTCTAACGGACAGGGGAACTATGGCTACACCTTC
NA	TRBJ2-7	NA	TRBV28	CASSLAGFSYEQYF	TGTGCCAGCAGCTTAGCCGGGTTCTCCTACGAGCAGTACTTC
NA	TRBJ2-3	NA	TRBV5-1	CASSLVPGITDTQYF	TGCGCCAGCAGCTTGGTCCCGGGGATCACAGATACGCAGTATTTT
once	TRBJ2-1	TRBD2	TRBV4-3	CASSRLSGSSYNEQFF	TGCGCCAGCAGCCGGTTAAGCGGGAGCTCCTACAATGAGCAGTTCTTC
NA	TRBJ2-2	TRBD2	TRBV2	CASSPWTSGVNTGELFF	TGTGCCAGCAGTCCCTGGACTAGCGGGGTAAACACCGGGGAGCTGTTTTTT
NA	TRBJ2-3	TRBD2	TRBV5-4	CASSQLAGSTDTQYF	TGTGCCAGCAGCCAACTAGCGGGGTCCACAGATACGCAGTATTTT
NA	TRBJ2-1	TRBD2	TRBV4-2	CASSYGTSGIEQFF	TGTGCCAGCAGCTACGGGACTAGCGGGATTGAGCAGTTCTTC
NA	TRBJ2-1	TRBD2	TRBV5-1	CASKLAGGNEQFF	TGCGCCAGCAAGCTAGCGGGAGGAAATGAGCAGTTCTTC
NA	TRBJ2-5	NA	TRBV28	CASSLGSQETQYF	TGTGCCAGCAGTTTGGGCAGTCAAGAGACCCAGTACTTC
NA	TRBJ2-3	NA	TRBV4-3	CASSQGGFPLTDTQYF	TGCGCCAGCAGCCAAGGAGGATTTCCTCTCACAGATACGCAGTATTTT
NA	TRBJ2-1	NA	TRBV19	CASSTLSLSYNEQFF	TGTGCCAGTAGTACACTGTCCCTCTCCTACAATGAGCAGTTCTTC
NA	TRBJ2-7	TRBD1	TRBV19	CASSAGGGKPTYEQYF	TGTGCCAGTAGTGCAGGGGGCGGAAAACCAACCTACGAGCAGTACTTC
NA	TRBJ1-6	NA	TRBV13	CASSPGLQNSPLHF	TGTGCCAGCAGCCCGGGACTCCAGAATTCACCCCTCCACTTT
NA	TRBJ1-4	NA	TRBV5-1	CASSLGPENEKLFF	TGCGCCAGCAGCTTGGGACCGGAAAATGAAAAACTGTTTTTT